The rows below give T cell receptor beta chains drawn from one sample of a study of T cells in localized non-small cell lung cancer. TCRdb's copy holds only in-frame clones and misses some; the assay was immunoSEQ multiplex PCR. The sample lists tens of thousands of clones, roughly 88% occurring once. Material: peripheral blood mononuclear cells, obtained before any cancer treatment. All receptors come from a man aged 40 to 70 with stage III lung adenocarcinoma. Each CDR3 is given with its conserved first and last residue. The order of the fields is V gene, D gene, J gene, clone size, CDR3 protein, CDR3 DNA. A D gene is named only where the DNA matches it firmly. Only part of the rows carry a size: once, few, many, or a class if the clone is expanded.

>TRBV20-1|NA|TRBJ2-3|few
CSARDGDTQYF
TGCAGTGCAAGGGACGGAGATACGCAGTATTTT
>TRBV2|TRBD1|TRBJ1-4|few
CASITGEEEKLFF
TGTGCCAGCATCACAGGGGAAGAGGAAAAACTGTTTTTT
>TRBV7-2|NA|TRBJ2-3|NA
CASSLVAGTDTQYF
TGTGCCAGCAGCTTAGTGGCGGGCACAGATACGCAGTATTTT
>TRBV6-1|NA|TRBJ2-1|NA
CASRGDADEQFF
TGTGCCAGCAGGGGGGACGCCGATGAGCAGTTCTTC
>TRBV2|NA|TRBJ1-5|NA
CASRDSSIRNQPQHF
TGTGCCAGCAGGGACAGCTCAATCAGAAATCAGCCCCAGCATTTT
>TRBV28|NA|TRBJ2-7|NA
CASSWGPGEQYF
TGTGCCAGCAGTTGGGGACCCGGAGAGCAGTACTTC
>TRBV6-5|NA|TRBJ2-7|NA
CASSYSSWGKGYEQYF
TGTGCCAGCAGTTACTCCTCATGGGGAAAGGGCTACGAGCAGTACTTC
>TRBV9|TRBD2|TRBJ2-1|NA
CASSGSGSVYNEQFF
TGTGCCAGCAGCGGGAGCGGGAGTGTCTACAATGAGCAGTTCTTC
>TRBV7-6|TRBD1|TRBJ2-7|once
CASSTVTGYHEQYF
TGTGCCAGCAGCACGGTGACAGGGTACCACGAGCAGTACTTC
>TRBV5-8|TRBD1|TRBJ2-6|NA
CASSLFLGTATSGANVLTF
TGTGCCAGCAGCCTTTTTCTAGGGACAGCTACCTCTGGGGCCAACGTCCTGACTTTC
>TRBV15|NA|TRBJ2-2|few
CATSREIGSTGELFF
TGTGCCACCAGCAGAGAAATAGGGAGCACCGGGGAGCTGTTTTTT
>TRBV5-1|NA|TRBJ2-2|NA
CASSFPPNPTNTGELFF
TGCGCCAGCAGCTTCCCCCCAAACCCGACGAACACCGGGGAGCTGTTTTTT
>TRBV30|NA|TRBJ2-2|NA
CAWSVGVEGGELFF
TGTGCCTGGAGTGTAGGGGTTGAGGGCGGGGAGCTGTTTTTT
>TRBV9|NA|TRBJ2-7|NA
CASSVGAGQLDYEQYF
TGTGCCAGCAGCGTAGGAGCGGGACAGCTTGACTACGAGCAGTACTTC
>TRBV2|NA|TRBJ1-1|NA
CASSVYTEAFF
TGTGCCAGCAGTGTTTACACTGAAGCTTTCTTT
>TRBV5-6|NA|TRBJ1-2|NA
CASSLRGGQGGYTF
TGTGCCAGCAGCTTGAGGGGAGGTCAAGGTGGCTACACCTTC
>TRBV14|TRBD2|TRBJ2-7|once
CASSPLLAGVNEQYF
TGTGCCAGCAGCCCTCTGCTAGCGGGGGTAAACGAGCAGTACTTC
>TRBV28|NA|TRBJ1-1|NA
CASSLTLNLVSTEAFF
TGTGCCAGCAGTCTCACCCTCAACTTAGTCAGCACTGAAGCTTTCTTT
>TRBV5-4|TRBD1|TRBJ2-1|NA
CASRLRDSDNEQFF
TGTGCCAGCAGGTTAAGGGACAGTGACAATGAGCAGTTCTTC
>TRBV5-8|NA|TRBJ2-2|NA
CASSFGTNTGELFF
TGTGCCAGCAGCTTTGGGACTAACACCGGGGAGCTGTTTTTT
>TRBV6-1|NA|TRBJ1-3|few
CASSEALNTIYF
TGTGCCAGCAGTGAAGCGCTAAACACCATATATTTT
>TRBV5-8|TRBD1|TRBJ1-2|NA
CASSHRRGDGYTF
TGTGCCAGCAGCCACCGCAGGGGGGATGGCTACACCTTC
>TRBV21-1|NA|TRBJ1-5|NA
CASSNRQGKEWSNQPQHF
TGTGCCAGCAGCAATCGGCAGGGGAAAGAATGGAGCAATCAGCCCCAGCATTTT
>TRBV7-3|TRBD2|TRBJ2-7|NA
CASSPGGAGSYEQYF
TGTGCCAGCAGCCCCGGTGGAGCGGGATCCTACGAGCAGTACTTC
>TRBV18|TRBD1|TRBJ1-6|once
CASSPVGRGYNSPLHF
TGTGCCAGCTCACCAGTCGGCAGGGGGTATAATTCACCCCTCCACTTT
>TRBV5-1|NA|TRBJ1-2|NA
CASSLIVAQGSQHGYTF
TGCGCCAGCAGCTTGATTGTGGCTCAGGGGAGTCAGCATGGCTACACCTTC
>TRBV9|NA|TRBJ1-2|NA
CASSVVRGGNYGYTF
TGTGCCAGCAGCGTAGTGAGGGGCGGGAACTATGGCTACACCTTC
>TRBV6-5|NA|TRBJ2-7|NA
CASRPGQFSSYEQYF
TGTGCCAGCAGACCCGGACAGTTTAGCTCCTACGAGCAGTACTTC
>TRBV2|TRBD2|TRBJ2-5|NA
CAGGTTQETQYF
TGTGCCGGAGGGACTACACAAGAGACCCAGTACTTC
>TRBV7-6|NA|TRBJ1-5|few
CASSPTVGTSGQPQHF
TGTGCCAGCAGTCCGACAGTGGGGACCAGCGGCCAGCCCCAGCATTTT
>TRBV7-9|NA|TRBJ1-1|NA
CASSLISAGPTEAFF
TGTGCCAGCAGCTTAATCTCCGCCGGGCCTACCGAAGCTTTCTTT
>TRBV4-2|TRBD1|TRBJ1-4|NA
CASSPGTGGEKLFF
TGTGCCAGCAGCCCCGGGACAGGGGGGGAAAAACTGTTTTTT
>TRBV4-3|NA|TRBJ1-6|once
CASSQDYPSSYNSPLHF
TGCGCCAGCAGCCAAGATTACCCGAGCTCCTATAATTCACCCCTCCACTTT
>TRBV7-9|TRBD1|TRBJ2-7|NA
CASSQSGTGDNEQYF
TGTGCCAGCAGCCAGAGTGGGACAGGGGATAACGAGCAGTACTTC
>TRBV6-5|TRBD1|TRBJ2-2|large
CASSYGTGNTGELFF
TGTGCCAGCAGTTACGGGACAGGGAACACCGGGGAGCTGTTTTTT
>TRBV11-2|NA|TRBJ1-2|few
CASSLATEYYGYTF
TGTGCCAGCAGCTTAGCTACAGAATACTATGGCTACACCTTC